The following is a T cell receptor (beta chain) sequence with its context. The sample belongs to a study of T cells after yellow fever vaccination. TCRdb re-analysed the 5' RACE reads in MiXCR, keeping a single row per CDR3 protein. Of a few hundred thousand distinct CDR3 sequences listed, about 5.2% are singletons. There are 13 residues in the CDR3. Germline V gives CDR1 SNHLY, CDR2 FYNNEI. V lost 6 bases to trimming and J lost 0 bases, with 8 bases between them. The sample consisted of CD4+ T cells sorted from PBMCs, taken on the day of the yellow fever booster vaccination. This receptor was identified in a man younger than 30 who received the YFV17D yellow fever vaccine. V is TRBV2 and J is TRBJ1-1; no definite D call. The CDR3 DNA follows: TGTGCCAGCAGGGCAGAGCTGAACACTGAAGCTTTCTTT. Its translation: CASRAELNTEAFF.